The rows below give T cell receptor beta chains drawn from one sample of a study of human T cells and chemical hapten exposure. One entry per CDR3 protein, called by TCRdb with MiXCR from the RACE reads. Of under 400,000 distinct CDR3 sequences listed, roughly 4.6% are singletons. The sample consisted of whole blood, taken in connection with sensitization to the hapten diphenylcyclopropenone (DPC). Receptors originate from a woman between 50 and 59 years old with alopecia areata. Some clones in this sample may be carry-over from other donors' samples. The CDR3 runs from the conserved cysteine through the conserved F or W. The D gene is left open where the match is weak. Not all rows give a size; the values are once, few, many and, for expanded clones, a class.

D gene	clone size	V gene	J gene	CDR3 protein	CDR3 DNA
TRBD2	few	TRBV12-3/TRBV12-4	TRBJ2-3	CASSPSGEGDTQYF	TGTGCCAGCAGTCCGAGCGGGGAAGGGGATACGCAGTATTTT
.	few	TRBV12-3/TRBV12-4	TRBJ2-7	CASSQGHTAYEQYF	TGTGCCAGCAGTCAGGGACATACTGCCTACGAGCAGTACTTC
TRBD2	few	TRBV11-2	TRBJ2-1	CASSLSGGPVNEQFF	TGTGCCAGCAGCTTGTCGGGAGGGCCTGTTAATGAGCAGTTCTTC
TRBD1	many	TRBV6-5	TRBJ2-3	CASSYGQGPDTQYF	TGTGCCAGCAGTTATGGACAGGGACCAGATACGCAGTATTTT
.	many	TRBV7-2	TRBJ2-2	CASSMTGLDTGELFF	TGTGCCAGCAGCATGACGGGACTCGACACCGGGGAGCTGTTTTTT
.	.	TRBV6-5	TRBJ1-5	CASSYGGSQPQHF	TGTGCCAGCAGTTACGGGGGTAGTCAGCCCCAGCATTTT
.	many	TRBV28	TRBJ2-7	CASSLIRGEQYF	TGTGCCAGCAGTTTAATTCGTGGGGAGCAGTACTTC
TRBD2	few	TRBV7-2	TRBJ2-2	CASSRGLAGELFF	TGTGCCAGCAGCCGTGGACTAGCGGGGGAGCTGTTTTTT
.	.	TRBV12-3/TRBV12-4	TRBJ2-6	CASRLFDSSGANVLTF	TGTGCCAGCAGGTTGTTCGACAGCTCTGGGGCCAACGTCCTGACTTTC
TRBD1	many	TRBV5-1	TRBJ2-1	CASSPDRGAYNEQFF	TGCGCCAGCAGCCCGGACAGGGGAGCCTACAATGAGCAGTTCTTC
.	many	TRBV28	TRBJ1-4	CASSLRRGVLGLFF	TGTGCCAGCAGTCTCCGACGAGGAGTGTTGGGCCTGTTTTTT
.	many	TRBV6-5	TRBJ1-1	CASSRTGFGTEAFF	TGTGCCAGCAGCCGAACTGGCTTTGGGACTGAAGCTTTCTTT
TRBD2	few	TRBV20-1	TRBJ2-2	CSALAGEVNTGELFF	TGCAGTGCCCTAGCGGGAGAAGTGAACACCGGGGAGCTGTTTTTT
.	few	TRBV5-1	TRBJ2-3	CASSPRDLNTDTQYF	TGCGCCAGCAGCCCCCGGGACTTAAACACAGATACGCAGTATTTT
.	many	TRBV11-2	TRBJ2-6	CASSDMVGANVLTF	TGTGCCAGCAGCGACATGGTTGGGGCCAACGTCCTGACTTTC
.	many	TRBV29-1	TRBJ1-1	CSVAGTGSEAFF	TGCAGCGTGGCCGGGACGGGGTCTGAAGCTTTCTTT
TRBD1	few	TRBV6-1	TRBJ1-5	CASSSATGNSNQPQHF	TGTGCCAGCAGTAGCGCGACAGGGAATAGCAATCAGCCCCAGCATTTT
TRBD1	few	TRBV5-6	TRBJ2-5	CASSLAGQGQETQYF	TGTGCCAGCAGCTTGGCGGGACAGGGGCAAGAGACCCAGTACTTC
.	.	TRBV6-5	TRBJ1-2	CASGDSFYGYTF	TGTGCCAGCGGTGACAGCTTCTATGGCTACACCTTC
.	many	TRBV7-2	TRBJ1-1	CASSLPGPLSFF	TGTGCCAGCAGCTTGCCAGGGCCGTTATCTTTCTTT
.	.	TRBV7-2	TRBJ2-7	CASSLWGGALEQYF	TGTGCCAGCAGCTTATGGGGCGGGGCCCTCGAGCAGTACTTC
TRBD2	many	TRBV7-9	TRBJ2-3	CASSLSPPSGVTDTQYF	TGTGCCAGCAGCTTATCACCACCTAGCGGGGTCACAGATACGCAGTATTTT
TRBD1	.	TRBV6-5	TRBJ1-6	CASTDRGDSPLHF	TGTGCCAGCACCGACAGGGGCGATTCACCCCTCCACTTT
.	.	TRBV6-2/TRBV6-3	TRBJ2-7	CASSYTATYEQYF	TGTGCCAGCAGTTACACTGCAACCTACGAGCAGTACTTC
.	many	TRBV7-8	TRBJ1-5	CASSLTGSGNQPQHF	TGTGCCAGCAGCCTAACAGGGAGCGGCAATCAGCCCCAGCATTTT
.	many	TRBV7-2	TRBJ2-1	CASSPPAVNEQFF	TGTGCCAGCAGCCCACCAGCGGTCAATGAGCAGTTCTTC
.	.	TRBV30	TRBJ1-2	CAWIKGRGPYGYTF	TGTGCCTGGATTAAGGGCAGGGGTCCCTATGGCTACACCTTC
.	many	TRBV10-3	TRBJ2-1	CAIRGAAVHNEQFF	TGTGCCATCAGGGGGGCGGCGGTCCACAATGAGCAGTTCTTC
.	many	TRBV12-3/TRBV12-4	TRBJ2-2	CASSPGSNVGELFF	TGTGCCAGCAGTCCCGGGTCGAACGTCGGGGAGCTGTTTTTT
TRBD1	.	TRBV5-1	TRBJ2-3	CASSSETGAGTDTQYF	TGCGCCAGCAGCTCTGAGACAGGGGCCGGCACAGATACGCAGTATTTT
.	many	TRBV7-8	TRBJ1-5	CASSAYRDQPQHF	TGTGCCAGCAGCGCTTATAGAGATCAGCCCCAGCATTTT
.	.	TRBV7-9	TRBJ1-5	CASSPGVGGNQPQHF	TGTGCCAGCAGCCCAGGGGTAGGCGGCAATCAGCCCCAGCATTTT
.	few	TRBV9	TRBJ2-1	CASSVASGDYNEQFF	TGTGCCAGCAGCGTAGCGTCCGGGGACTACAATGAGCAGTTCTTC
TRBD2	few	TRBV9	TRBJ2-7	CASSPQTSGDYEQYF	TGTGCCAGCAGCCCACAGACTAGCGGAGACTACGAGCAGTACTTC
.	.	TRBV10-3	TRBJ2-3	CATSTGTDTQYF	TGTGCCACCTCCACAGGGACAGATACGCAGTATTTT
TRBD2	.	TRBV6-6	TRBJ2-2	CASVGGGRTGELFF	TGTGCCAGCGTCGGGGGGGGGAGGACCGGGGAGCTGTTTTTT
.	many	TRBV12-3/TRBV12-4	TRBJ1-1	CASSSLQNTEAFF	TGTGCCAGCAGTTCCCTACAGAACACTGAAGCTTTCTTT
.	.	TRBV10-3	TRBJ1-2	CAISPGQSKGYTF	TGTGCCATCAGCCCCGGACAGAGTAAAGGCTACACCTTC
.	many	TRBV20-1	TRBJ1-5	CSARGAYEGQPQHF	TGCAGTGCCAGAGGAGCCTACGAGGGTCAGCCCCAGCATTTT